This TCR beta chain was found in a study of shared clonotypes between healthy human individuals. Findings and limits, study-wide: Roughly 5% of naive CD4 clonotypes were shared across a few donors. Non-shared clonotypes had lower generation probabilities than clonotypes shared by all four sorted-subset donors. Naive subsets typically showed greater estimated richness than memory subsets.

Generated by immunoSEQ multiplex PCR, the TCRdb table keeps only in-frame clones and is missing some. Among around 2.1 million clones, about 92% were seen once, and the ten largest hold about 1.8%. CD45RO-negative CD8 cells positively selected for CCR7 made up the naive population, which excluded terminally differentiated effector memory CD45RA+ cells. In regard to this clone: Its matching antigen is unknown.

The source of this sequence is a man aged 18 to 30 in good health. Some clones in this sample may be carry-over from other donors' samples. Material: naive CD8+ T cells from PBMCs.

The CDR3 here is CASSLVAGTEETQYF. The CDR3 region has the DNA TGTGCCAGCAGCTTAGTGGCGGGGACAGAAGAGACCCAGTACTTC. The chain links TRBV7-9 to TRBJ2-5; D is possibly TRBD1 (7 bases). CDR3 length: 15 amino acids. Looked up from germline, CDR1 is SEHNR and CDR2 is FQNEAQ (reference sequence). V was cut by 1 base and J by 3 bases, with 12 bases left in between.